The T cell receptor beta chain under discussion was sequenced for a study of blood T cell repertoires in COVID-19. Study information: The samples span acute and convalescent COVID-19 from the United States, Italy and Spain. In each case, the material was cDNA or gDNA derived from T cells, B-cell-depleted T cells, or PBMCs.

In the study's own analysis: Estimated nucleated cell counts came from reference gene primer amplification. Clones were read by immunoSEQ multiplex PCR, and TCRdb kept only the in-frame ones, dropping some. Clone size and the V and J calls come from that table; the DNA yielded D and trimming. Among 190,000 or so clones, about 83% were seen once, and the ten largest hold over 0.7%. CDR3 size: 15 residues. V shed 4 bases and J 0 bases; nucleotides not matched to a gene: 5. Germline assignment: CDR1 LGHDT and CDR2 YNNKEL (reference sequence). The origin of this receptor is a woman younger than 35 who had recovered from COVID-19. Sequencing input: peripheral blood. This chain uses TRBV3-1 (or the pseudogene TRBV3-2) with TRBJ1-1; TRBD1 matches at 7 bases. The CDR3 region is CASSPTGNMNTEAFF. The CDR3 region has the DNA TGTGCCAGCAGCCCGACAGGGAATATGAACACTGAAGCTTTCTTT.